The clone carrying this T cell receptor beta chain was recorded at least ten times. TCRdb ran MiXCR on the 5' RACE reads and lists one entry per CDR3 protein. The sample consists of under 350,000 distinct CDR3 sequences, roughly 10% of them appearing once. The sample belongs to a study of identical twins. CDR1 is MDHEN, CDR2 SYDVKM, per germline. After removal of 3 bases from V and 9 bases from J, the junction contained 9 bases not matched to a gene. This CDR3 is built from 15 residues. These records were also assigned to another study, of yellow fever vaccine responses in identical twins.

The genes are TRBV28 and TRBJ2-1; TRBD2 agrees at 9 bases. This clonotype was obtained from a woman younger than 35 in good health. The sample consisted of CD8+ T cells sorted from blood. The CDR3 spells CASSLFRTSVVEQFF. The CDR3 DNA follows: TGTGCCAGCAGTTTGTTTAGGACTAGCGTGGTTGAGCAGTTCTTC.